Below are 6 T cell receptor beta chains sequenced from a single sample in a study of technical replicates of blood from a handful of donors. Libraries were prepared by immunoSEQ multiplex PCR; TCRdb keeps only in-frame clonotypes and omits some of them. Among some 77,000 clones listed, 80% to 90% were seen once. The sequenced material came from PBMCs. These receptors all come from a human donor in good health. Some clones in this sample may be carry-over from other donors' samples.

This sequence joins TRBV9 and TRBJ2-1, with 11 bases fitting TRBD2. The germline CDR1 and CDR2 sequences are SGDLS and YYNGEE. The CDR3 sequence is 14 residues long. V lost 5 bases to trimming and J lost 10 bases; unmatched junction nucleotides: 8. The CDR3 DNA reads TGTGCCAGCAGTGATAGCGGGAGGGCCAGGGAGCAGTTCTTC. It translates to CASSDSGRAREQFF.

This chain connects TRBV7-6 to TRBJ1-2; tentative D call: TRBD1 (5 bases). V was trimmed by 3 bases and J by 4 bases, leaving 9 bases between them. The CDR3 has 13 residues. The V gene's germline CDR1 is SGHVS and CDR2 FNYEAQ. The CDR3 sequence: CASSFPGGYGYTF. The CDR3 coding sequence is TGTGCCAGCAGCTTCCCGGGGGGCTATGGCTACACCTTC.

Ten or more counts support this clone. The genes are TRBV28 and TRBJ1-2; 8 bases fit TRBD1. CDR1 and CDR2 from the germline V gene are MDHEN and SYDVKM. This CDR3 has 14 residues. J gave up 3 bases and V 6 bases, and 6 bases lay outside the gene matches. CDR3 protein: CASRSQGAHYGYTF. CDR3 in DNA: TGTGCCAGCAGGAGCCAGGGGGCTCACTATGGCTACACCTTC.

The chain joins TRBV4-3 to TRBJ2-1, with 13 bases matching TRBD2. The V gene's germline CDR1 is LGHNA and CDR2 YSLEER. CDR3 length: 17 residues. J lost 6 bases, V lost 3 bases, and 8 bases had no gene match. The DNA for the CDR3 is TGCGCCAGCAGCCAGGGAACTAGCGGGGGGGCCTCCAATGAGCAGTTCTTC. It codes for CASSQGTSGGASNEQFF.

The rearrangement joins TRBV19 to TRBJ2-5, with a tentative D call TRBD2 (6 bases). Germline V gene sequence: CDR1 LNHDA, CDR2 SQIVND (reference sequence). The ends were cut back, 7 bases at V and 4 bases at J, with 16 bases in the middle. The CDR3 is made up of 14 amino acids. The CDR3 loop reads CASKRGIAVETQYF. In DNA form, the CDR3 reads TGTGCCAGTAAGCGCGGGATAGCGGTAGAGACCCAGTACTTC.

This clone was seen a single time. The chain is built from TRBV2 and TRBJ1-5; a possible D gene is TRBD1 (5 bases). This CDR3 is 13 amino acids long. Germline V lookup: CDR1 SNHLY, CDR2 FYNNEI. V lost 5 bases to trimming and J lost 6 bases, with 11 bases between them. The chain's CDR3 is CASSTQGGQPQHF. The CDR3 DNA reads TGTGCCAGCAGTACGCAGGGTGGTCAGCCCCAGCATTTT.